This TCR beta chain came from a study of blood T cells in healthy people across ages. Study conclusions and caveats: Diversity estimated from one million T cells was considered an underestimate.

Trimming removed 6 bases at V and 7 bases at J, with 16 bases between. The CDR3 covers 13 residues. From germline, CDR1 is ENHRY and CDR2 SYGVKD. As regards this clonotype: The antigen remains unidentified.

Primed by a sample-barcoded 5' primer and a J-beta primer mix, a second PCR proceeded for 7 to 11 cycles. MiXCR was run by TCRdb on the 5' RACE reads, yielding one entry per CDR3 protein. Here the sample spans 1.5 million to 1.9 million distinct CDR3 sequences, 35% to 45% being singletons. This clonotype was obtained from a woman younger than 30 in good health. The chain is built from TRBV10-3 and TRBJ2-7; D gene unclear. The sample comprised blood. The CDR3 bases are TGTGCCATCAGGCCAGGCTCCTACAATGAGCAGTACTTC. It translates to CAIRPGSYNEQYF.